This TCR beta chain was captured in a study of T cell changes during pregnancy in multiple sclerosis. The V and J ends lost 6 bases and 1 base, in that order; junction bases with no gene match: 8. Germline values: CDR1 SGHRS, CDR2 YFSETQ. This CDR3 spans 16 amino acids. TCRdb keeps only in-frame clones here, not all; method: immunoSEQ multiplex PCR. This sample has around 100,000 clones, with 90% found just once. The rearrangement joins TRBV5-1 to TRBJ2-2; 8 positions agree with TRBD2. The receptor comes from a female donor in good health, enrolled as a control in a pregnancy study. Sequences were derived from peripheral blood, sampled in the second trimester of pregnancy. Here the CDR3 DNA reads TGCGCCAGCAACCCGAACGCGGGGGGGAACACCGGGGAGCTGTTTTTT. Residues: CASNPNAGGNTGELFF.